Listed here are 14 T cell receptor beta chains from one sample, sequenced in a study of regulatory T cells in long-lasting Graves disease. Described time point: newly diagnosed GD, antithyroid drugs for less than 3 months. PBMC-extracted RNA yielded the TCR library. Building of the TCR beta libraries involved iRepertoire HTBI primers and Arm-PCR of CDR3 regions. TCRdb re-called the multiplex PCR reads through MiXCR, storing one row per CDR3 protein. The data show hundreds of thousands of distinct CDR3 sequences, about a sixth seen once. These sequences were also reported in another study, on T cells in Graves' hyperthyroidism and ophthalmopathy.

Here the sequenced sample was peripheral blood mononuclear cells (PBMCs), taken at new diagnosis, from a patient treated with antithyroid drugs. The receptors stem from a woman aged 30 to 39 with Graves disease.

This clonotype was seen only a few times. This chain joins TRBV29-1 and TRBJ1-3; no firm D call. This CDR3 is 14 amino acids long. Germline CDR1 reads SQVTM; CDR2 reads ANQGSEA. V lost 7 bases and J 6 bases, leaving 19 bases between the germline ends. The CDR3 spells CSASTSEAVNTIYF. CDR3 DNA: TGCAGCGCGAGTACGAGTGAGGCGGTAAACACCATATATTTT.

This clonotype occurred many times. The V gene is TRBV12-3 or TRBV12-4, the J gene TRBJ2-5, with D possibly being TRBD1 (6 bases). The CDR3 loop spans 15 amino acids. V shed 3 bases and J shed 3 bases, with 14 bases lying between them. The CDR3 loop reads CASSFLDSVEETQYF. The CDR3 coding sequence is TGTGCCAGCAGTTTCTTGGACAGCGTGGAAGAGACCCAGTACTTC.

This clonotype has ten or more counts. The chain uses TRBV4-1 and TRBJ2-7; 7 bases line up with TRBD1. Looked up from germline, CDR1 is MGHRA and CDR2 is YSYEKL. There are 15 residues in the CDR3. The trim removed 0 bases at V and 4 bases at J, leaving 6 bases unmatched. The CDR3 region has the DNA TGCGCCAGCAGCCAAGAGGGACAGTTGCCGTACGAGCAGTACTTC. It specifies CASSQEGQLPYEQYF.

Concerning this clonotype itself: A much larger clonotype is one base distant, so this may be a read error. The V gene is TRBV7-9, the J gene TRBJ2-7; D remains unclear. This CDR3 is built from 14 residues. Germline CDR1 and CDR2: SEHNR and FQNEAQ (reference sequence). CDR3 sequence: CAGSLSVAPYEQYF. CDR3 in DNA: TGTGCCGGCAGCTTATCTGTGGCTCCCTACGAGCAGTACTTC.

This clonotype appeared many times. Here the CDR3 DNA reads TGTGCCAGCTCCCTACAGGGGGCCGACAATGAGCAGTTCTTC. It encodes CASSLQGADNEQFF. The chain carries TRBV18 and TRBJ2-1, with 9 bases aligning to TRBD1. CDR1 is KGHSH and CDR2 is LQKENI in the germline V gene. Trimming cost V 6 bases and J 5 bases; bases outside gene matches: 5. The CDR3 covers 14 residues.

With respect to this clonotype: The conserved final phenylalanine or tryptophan is absent from the CDR3, which likely points to a read error. J is TRBJ2-4 and V is TRBV6-1, with 8 positions matching TRBD2. V gave up 3 bases and J gave up 6 bases; unmatched junction bases: 1. The CDR3 length is 13 residues. The germline V gene has CDR1 MNHNS and CDR2 SASEGT. CDR3: CASSEGLVNIQYL. The CDR3 DNA is TGTGCCAGCAGTGAGGGACTAGTAAACATTCAGTACCTC.

The V gene is TRBV7-9, the J gene TRBJ1-5; 10 bases are a match to TRBD1. Germline-derived CDR1 and CDR2 are SEHNR and FQNEAQ (reference sequence). V trimming: 3 bases; J trimming: 6 bases; junction bases outside the gene matches: 5. The CDR3 covers 15 residues. The CDR3 loop reads CASSLTGGVGQPQHF. The CDR3 region has the DNA TGTGCCAGCAGCTTGACAGGGGGCGTCGGTCAGCCCCAGCATTTT.

This clonotype appeared a few times. V is TRBV7-9 and J is TRBJ2-1; TRBD1 aligns across 7 bases. Germline assignment: CDR1 SEHNR and CDR2 FQNEAQ (reference sequence). This CDR3 has 16 residues. V lost 5 bases and J lost 9; bases outside the gene matches: 16. CDR3 nucleotides: TGTGCCAGCAGCCAAGGACGGACAGGTATTTTTGTTGAGCAGTTCTTC. It is translated as CASSQGRTGIFVEQFF.

This clonotype occurred many times. V and J are TRBV20-1 and TRBJ2-7; weak D call: TRBD1 (5 bases). V was clipped by 0 bases and J by 4 bases, with 10 bases between them. The CDR3 totals 13 residues. Looked up from germline, CDR1 is DFQATT and CDR2 is SNEGSKA (reference sequence). This CDR3 is CSARDREKYEQYF. The CDR3 region has the DNA TGCAGTGCTAGAGACAGGGAAAAGTACGAGCAGTACTTC.

The table lists this clonotype with many counts. The gene calls are TRBV2 and TRBJ1-1; D possibly corresponds to TRBD1 (6 bases). Trimming left V 10 bases short and J 4 bases short, with 13 bases between. The CDR3 is made up of 12 amino acids. The V gene's germline CDR1 is SNHLY and CDR2 FYNNEI. The CDR3 nucleotides read TGTGCCACCTACAGGGAGGGCACTGAAGCTTTCTTT. Encoded protein: CATYREGTEAFF.

This clonotype appeared many times. The J gene is TRBJ1-2, the V gene TRBV6-5; TRBD1 matches 7 bases. V gave up 2 bases and J gave up 5 bases; unmatched junction bases: 5. Germline loops: CDR1 MNHEY, CDR2 SVGAGI. This CDR3 comprises 14 residues. CDR3 in amino acids: CASSYTGVGYGYTF. The CDR3 nucleotides are TGTGCCAGCAGTTACACAGGGGTGGGGTATGGCTACACCTTC.

At least ten counts were recorded for this clonotype. The rearrangement joins TRBV5-1 to TRBJ2-7; 7 nucleotides line up with TRBD2. CDR1 SGHRS and CDR2 YFSETQ come from the germline V gene. The CDR3 is made up of 16 amino acids. V gave up 1 base and J gave up 7 bases; unmatched junction bases: 14. Written as DNA, the CDR3 is TGCGCCAGCAGCTTGAAAGCGGGGAGGCCCGCTAAGGAGCAGTACTTC. Its protein product is CASSLKAGRPAKEQYF.

The chain links TRBV7-3 to TRBJ2-1, with D perhaps TRBD2 (6 bases). In germline, CDR1 is SGHTA, CDR2 FQGTGA. The CDR3 has 13 residues. Trimming shortened V by 4 bases and J by 10 bases, and 14 bases separated the two germline ends. This chain's CDR3 is CASSSIRGGEQFF. The CDR3 nucleotides are TGTGCCAGCAGCTCCATACGGGGAGGCGAGCAGTTCTTC. The full variable domain, completed using reference TRBV7-3 and TRBJ2-1, is GAGVSQTPSNKVTEKGKYVELRCDPISGHTALYWYRQSLGQGPEFLIYFQGTGAADDSGLPNDRFFAVRPEGSVSTLKIQRTERGDSAVYLCASSSIRGGEQFFGPGTRLTVL.

The table lists this clonotype with a few counts. The chain is built from TRBV7-9 and TRBJ1-2, with a weak D call TRBD1 (5 bases). CDR1 SEHNR and CDR2 FQNEAQ come from the germline V gene (reference sequence). Trimming left V 3 bases short and J 7 bases short, with 12 bases between. The CDR3 length is 13 residues. As DNA, the CDR3 is TGTGCCAGCAGCTTGGATTCGGGGGGTGGCTACACCTTC. This codes for CASSLDSGGGYTF.